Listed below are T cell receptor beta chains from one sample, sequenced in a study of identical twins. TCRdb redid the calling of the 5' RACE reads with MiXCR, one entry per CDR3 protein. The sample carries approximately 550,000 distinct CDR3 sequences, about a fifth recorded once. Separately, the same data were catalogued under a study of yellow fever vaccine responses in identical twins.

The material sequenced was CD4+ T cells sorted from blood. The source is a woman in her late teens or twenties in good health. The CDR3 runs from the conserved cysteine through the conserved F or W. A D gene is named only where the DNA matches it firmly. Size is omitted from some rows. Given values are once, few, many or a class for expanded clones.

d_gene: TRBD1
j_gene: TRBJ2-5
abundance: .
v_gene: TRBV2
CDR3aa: CASSNKDRSAQYF
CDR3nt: TGTGCCAGCAGTAATAAGGACAGGAGCGCCCAGTACTTC

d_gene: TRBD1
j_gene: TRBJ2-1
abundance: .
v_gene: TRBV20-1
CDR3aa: CSARDFGTGGNEQFF
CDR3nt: TGCAGTGCTAGAGATTTCGGGACAGGGGGCAATGAGCAGTTCTTC

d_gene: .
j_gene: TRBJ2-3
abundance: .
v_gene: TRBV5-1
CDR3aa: CASAFGVGDTQYF
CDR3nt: TGCGCCAGCGCCTTTGGGGTGGGGGATACGCAGTATTTT

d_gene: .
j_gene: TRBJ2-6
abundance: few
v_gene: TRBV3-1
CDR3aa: CASSQGAEGANVLTF
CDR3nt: TGTGCCAGCAGCCAGGGAGCCGAGGGGGCCAACGTCCTGACTTTC

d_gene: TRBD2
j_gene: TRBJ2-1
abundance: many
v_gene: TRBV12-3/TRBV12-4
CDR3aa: CASSLEGLAYNEQFF
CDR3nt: TGTGCCAGCAGTTTAGAGGGACTAGCCTACAATGAGCAGTTCTTC

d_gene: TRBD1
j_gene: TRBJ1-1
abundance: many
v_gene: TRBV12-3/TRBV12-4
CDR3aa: CASSLSRGARGRNTEAFF
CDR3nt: TGTGCCAGCAGTTTAAGTAGAGGGGCCAGGGGGAGGAACACTGAAGCTTTCTTT

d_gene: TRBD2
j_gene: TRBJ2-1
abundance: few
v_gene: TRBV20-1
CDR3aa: CSARPVLAGALNEQFF
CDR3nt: TGCAGTGCGCGACCGGTACTAGCGGGAGCTCTGAATGAGCAGTTCTTC

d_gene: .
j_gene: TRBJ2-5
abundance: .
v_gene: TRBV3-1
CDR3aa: CASSLPGKGQETQYF
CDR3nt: TGTGCCAGCAGCCTGCCTGGTAAAGGGCAAGAGACCCAGTACTTC

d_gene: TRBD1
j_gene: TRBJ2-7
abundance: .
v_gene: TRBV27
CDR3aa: CASRRTGTPYEQYF
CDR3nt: TGTGCCAGCAGGCGGACAGGGACCCCCTACGAGCAGTACTTC

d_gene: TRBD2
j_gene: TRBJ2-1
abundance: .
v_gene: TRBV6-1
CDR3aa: CASKTSGIAGDEQFF
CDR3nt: TGTGCCAGCAAAACTAGCGGGATTGCAGGGGATGAGCAGTTCTTC

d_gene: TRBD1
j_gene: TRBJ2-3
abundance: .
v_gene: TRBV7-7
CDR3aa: CASSLLGTEADTQYF
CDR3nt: TGTGCCAGCAGCTTATTGGGGACAGAGGCAGATACGCAGTATTTT

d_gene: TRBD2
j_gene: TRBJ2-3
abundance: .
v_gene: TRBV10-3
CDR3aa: CAIGAASGSTDTQYF
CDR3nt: TGTGCCATCGGAGCGGCTAGCGGGAGCACAGATACGCAGTATTTT

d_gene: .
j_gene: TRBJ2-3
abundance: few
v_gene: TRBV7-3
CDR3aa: CASSFHPGTDTQYF
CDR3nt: TGTGCCAGCAGCTTCCACCCCGGCACAGATACGCAGTATTTT

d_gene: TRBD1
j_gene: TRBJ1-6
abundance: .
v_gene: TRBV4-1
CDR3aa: CASSQFSGGHNSPLHF
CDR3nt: TGCGCCAGCAGCCAATTCTCAGGGGGACATAATTCACCCCTCCACTTT